Reported below is one TCR beta chain. The antigen is not known. The entry originates in a study of cytomegalovirus exposure and HLA in healthy donors. Overall study findings and caveats: Later analysis indicated greater clonal expansion among HLA-associated TCR beta chains than among equally common other chains. In an earlier analysis, about 90% or about 30%: the productive usage of most TCR beta V segments. Some segments of the V type, notably TRBV6-2 and TRBV6-3, were excluded as indistinguishable. Using the classifier, cytomegalovirus status was reportedly diagnosed with high specificity and sensitivity.

The CDR3 spans 15 residues. The J segment lost 3 bases and the V segment lost 4 bases, leaving 5 bases of the junction unmatched. Germline lookup yields CDR1 SGHRS and CDR2 YFSETQ. PCR primers comprised 60 Vbeta and 13 Jbeta primers. Assay used: immunoSEQ multiplex PCR; TCRdb lists only in-frame clones, some missing. The table lists more than 45,000 clones, 70% to 80% of them singletons. Sequencing was carried out using PBMCs. This TCR came from a man under 40 in good health and CMV-seronegative. The V call is TRBV5-1, the J call TRBJ2-7; the match to TRBD2 covers 12 bases. The CDR3 loop reads CASSGGLAGDYEQYF. The CDR3, as DNA: TGCGCCAGCAGCGGGGGACTAGCGGGCGACTACGAGCAGTACTTC.